These 2 T cell receptor beta chains share one sample of origin, sequenced in a study of Ad26.COV2.S vaccination and SARS-CoV-2 variants (dated by TCRdb to the early 2020s). In light of the paper, this sample's treatment or condition label describes: roughly 19 received Ad26.COV2.S at low or high dose, single or two shots; about 5 received placebo; per-sample allocation not given. Repertoires of vaccine and placebo recipients were sequenced from samples taken on day 63 after the first injection. Libraries were prepared through the immunoSEQ multiplex PCR assay. TCRdb obtained this table from immuneACCESS and retained in-frame rearrangements with V and J assigned. These tables miss some clones; where compared with another copy, unresolved V genes account for less than half of the shortfall, and the remainder is unexplained. The sample table lists 360,000 or so clones, 80% to 90% of them with a count of one. About 3.4% of the sample belongs to the ten largest clones.

The material was peripheral blood, obtained in a trial of Ad26.COV2.S vaccine versus placebo. These receptors originate from a person aged 18-60 years who received the Ad26.COV2.S COVID-19 vaccine or a placebo.

In DNA form, the CDR3 reads TGTGCCTGGAAGCGGCCCCACTGGCAGAGGGCCCAAGAGACCCAGTACTTC. Translating gives CAWKRPHWQRAQETQYF. The V and J genes are TRBV30 and TRBJ2-5; weak D call: TRBD2 (5 bases). Germline V CDR1 and CDR2: GTSNPN, SVGIG (reference sequence). The germline V and J ends were trimmed by 4 bases and 1 base, with 22 bases remaining between them. The CDR3 has 17 amino acids.

Details on this clone: In the same sample, other DNA sequences code for this CDR3. The chain employs TRBV7-2 and TRBJ1-2; 8 nucleotides agree with TRBD1. This CDR3 comprises 13 residues. Trimming took 5 bases from V and 6 from J; bases not matched to a gene: 5. Germline CDR1 and CDR2: SGHTA and FQGNSA. CDR3 in amino acids: CASSPDRVNGYTF. CDR3 bases: TGTGCCAGCAGCCCGGACAGGGTTAATGGCTACACCTTC.